One and the same sample provided the 20 T cell receptor beta chains below, sequenced in a study of shared clonotypes between healthy human individuals (dated by TCRdb to 2019 to 2021). Receptor libraries were prepared by the immunoSEQ multiplex PCR assay. TCRdb's version of the immuneACCESS table is confined to in-frame rearrangements and falls short of the full clone set. An unresolved V gene accounts for under half of the shortfall where checked; the remainder is of unknown origin. The sample table holds fewer than 650,000 clones, of which around 80% were seen once. Over 10% of the sample belongs to the ten largest clones. The sequenced material came from PBMCs. These receptors all come from a middle-aged woman in good health. Some clones in this sample may be carry-over from other donors' samples.

This clone came up a few times. The chain employs TRBV19 and TRBJ2-3; 9 nucleotides line up with TRBD2. CDR3 size: 16 residues. The germline gives CDR1 LNHDA, CDR2 SQIVND (reference sequence). Unmatched junction bases numbered 6, after V lost 1 base and J lost 4 bases. The CDR3 bases are TGTGCCAGTAGTATAGTCGGTAGCGGGAGCGCAGATACGCAGTATTTT. Translated, it gives CASSIVGSGSADTQYF.

This clone appeared once. V usage is TRBV18 and J usage is TRBJ1-2; 7 bases agree with TRBD1. CDR1 and CDR2 from the germline V gene are KGHSH and LQKENI. The CDR3 extends over 15 amino acids. Unmatched junction bases numbered 3, after V lost 2 bases and J lost 0 bases. The CDR3 nucleotides read TGTGCCAGCTCACCAGCGGGACAGACTAACTATGGCTACACCTTC. It is translated as CASSPAGQTNYGYTF.

This clone was recorded only once. V and J are TRBV6-4 and TRBJ1-2, with unresolved D. The length of the CDR3 is 12 residues. The germline V gene encodes CDR1 MRHNA and CDR2 SNTAGT. Trimming stripped 10 bases from V and 7 bases from J, with 16 bases between. This CDR3 is CANSSRSLGYTF. CDR3 nucleotides: TGTGCCAACAGCAGCAGATCTCTTGGCTACACCTTC.

This CDR3 is CATRSDEQYF. CDR3 sequence (DNA): TGTGCCACCCGCTCCGACGAGCAGTACTTC. This chain joins TRBV21-1 and TRBJ2-7. TRBV21-1 is assigned pseudogene status. This CDR3 region has 10 residues.

About this clone: Other DNA variants within this sample encode the same CDR3. This sequence joins TRBV4-2 and TRBJ2-2; D not certain. The CDR3 runs 16 residues. Between the trimmed V and J ends, which lost 0 bases and 5 bases, there was a span of 13 bases. CDR1 LGHNA and CDR2 YNFKEQ come from the germline V gene. DNA for the CDR3: TGTGCCAGCAGCCAAGACGGTTCCTTGTGGACCGGGGAGCTGTTTTTT. Its translation is CASSQDGSLWTGELFF.

This chain connects TRBV4-3 to TRBJ2-1; D not certain. The germline CDR1 and CDR2 sequences are LGHNA and YSLEER. Trimming cost V 0 bases and J 10 bases, with 10 bases left between them. CDR3 length equals 13 residues. The CDR3 sequence is CASSQDPWQEQFF. The CDR3 DNA sequence: TGCGCCAGCAGCCAAGATCCATGGCAGGAGCAGTTCTTC.

V and J are TRBV6-5 and TRBJ1-2; possible D gene TRBD1, 5 bases. CDR1 and CDR2 (germline): MNHEY, SVGAGI. CDR3 length: 13 residues. V shed 6 bases and J shed 4 bases, with 12 bases lying between them. CDR3: CASSQGRIYGYTF. The CDR3 coding sequence is TGTGCCAGCAGCCAGGGACGGATCTATGGCTACACCTTC.

V is TRBV19 and J is TRBJ2-5, with D maybe TRBD2 (5 bases). Judging by the DNA end, TRBJ2-7 fits better; the J call may be wrong. The CDR3 length is 13 residues. CDR1 is LNHDA, CDR2 SQIVND, per germline (reference sequence). The CDR3 region has the DNA TGTGCCAGTAGTATCCAAGCGGACTACGAGCAGTACTTC. Translating it yields CASSIQADYEQYF.

V and J are TRBV7-2 and TRBJ2-2; D is undetermined. The CDR3 covers 13 residues. Germline CDR1 and CDR2: SGHTA and FQGNSA. V was cut by 4 bases and J by 1 base, with 4 bases left in between. The CDR3 DNA sequence: TGTGCCAGCAGCTCTTTGAACACCGGGGAGCTGTTTTTT. Residues: CASSSLNTGELFF. The full variable domain, rest sourced from reference TRBV7-2 and TRBJ2-2, is GAGVSQSPSNKVTEKGKDVELRCDPISGHTALYWYRQSLGQGLEFLIYFQGNSAPDKSGLPSDRFSAERTGGSVSTLTIQRTQQEDSAVYLCASSSLNTGELFFGEGSRLTVL.

V is TRBV5-4 and J is TRBJ2-5, with D hard to call. Trimming took off 4 bases at V and 5 bases at J, with 15 bases between the two ends. The CDR3 totals 14 residues. Germline V gives CDR1 SGHNT, CDR2 YYREEE (reference sequence). The chain's CDR3 is CASSPNPPRETQYF. CDR3 DNA sequence: TGTGCCAGCAGCCCGAATCCCCCCCGGGAGACCCAGTACTTC.

The chain is built from TRBV18 and TRBJ1-1; 8 positions match TRBD1. Losses at the gene ends were 5 bases for V and 6 bases for J; bases not matched to a gene: 5. Germline V CDR1 and CDR2: KGHSH, LQKENI. The CDR3 has 13 residues. CDR3 amino acids: CASSYDRGSEAFF. The DNA of the CDR3 is TGTGCCAGCTCATATGACAGGGGCTCTGAAGCTTTCTTT.

The rearrangement joins TRBV4-2 to TRBJ2-4; D ambiguous. The ends were cut back, 0 bases at V and 9 bases at J, with 6 bases in the middle. Germline-derived CDR1 and CDR2 are LGHNA and YNFKEQ. CDR3 length: 12 amino acids. CDR3 in amino acids: CASSQDRSIQYF. CDR3 sequence (DNA): TGTGCCAGCAGCCAAGATAGAAGCATTCAGTACTTC.

The chain links TRBV18 to TRBJ2-7, with a weak D call TRBD1 (5 bases). V lost 3 bases, J lost 3 bases, and 9 bases lay in between. CDR1 is KGHSH and CDR2 is LQKENI in the germline V gene. The CDR3 is 13 amino acids. The CDR3 here is CASSPTELYEQYF. The CDR3 nucleotides are TGTGCCAGCTCACCGACAGAACTCTACGAGCAGTACTTC.

The J gene is TRBJ2-7, the V gene TRBV27, with TRBD2 as a possible D gene (5 bases). Germline V lookup: CDR1 MNHEY, CDR2 SMNVEV (reference sequence). This CDR3 comprises 14 residues. The V end lost 7 bases, the J end lost 0 bases, and 13 bases lay between the germline ends. CDR3 sequence (DNA): TGTGCCAGCAACCCACTTGGGAGCTCCTACGAGCAGTACTTC. Translated: CASNPLGSSYEQYF.

The V gene is TRBV15, the J gene TRBJ2-7, with TRBD1 matching 8 bases. There are 14 residues in the CDR3. Trimming took 5 bases from V and 2 from J; bases not matched to a gene: 5. Germline values: CDR1 LNHNV, CDR2 YYDKDF (reference sequence). CDR3 nucleotides: TGTGCCACCAGCGACCCGGGACAGGCCTACGAGCAGTACTTC. Translation gives CATSDPGQAYEQYF.

This clone was picked up a small number of times. The V gene is TRBV7-2, the J gene TRBJ2-7; no clear D. Germline CDR1 SGHTA, CDR2 FQGNSA. CDR3 length: 13 amino acids. Trimming pared 2 bases from V and 6 bases from J, leaving 11 bases between. CDR3 in DNA: TGTGCCAGCAGCTTAACCAAACTGGGCGAGCAGTACTTC. Translating it yields CASSLTKLGEQYF.

The rearrangement links TRBV10-3 to TRBJ2-3, with 8 nucleotides matching TRBD1. The CDR3 sequence is 15 residues long. V dropped 4 bases and J dropped 3; count of bases not matched to a gene: 6. CDR1 and CDR2 from the germline V gene are ENHRY and SYGVKD. CDR3 region: CAISGRGQGTDTQYF. The CDR3 DNA is TGTGCCATCAGTGGGAGAGGACAGGGTACAGATACGCAGTATTTT.

A word on this clone: Sequence at one end of the junction differs from germline and may be a read error. The rearrangement uses TRBV28 and TRBJ2-1, with 15 bases matching TRBD2. Germline lookup yields CDR1 MDHEN and CDR2 SYDVKM. CDR3 length: 15 residues. CDR3 protein: CASGGYGLAGGRRVF. Here the CDR3 DNA reads TGTGCCAGCGGAGGTTATGGACTAGCGGGAGGGCGTCGGGTCTTC.

Comment on this clone: Other DNA variants within this sample encode the same CDR3. This chain connects TRBV20-1 to TRBJ2-7, with no clear D. CDR3 length: 11 residues. V was cut by 1 base and J by 4 bases, with 5 bases left in between. CDR1 DFQATT and CDR2 SNEGSKA come from the germline V gene (reference sequence). The CDR3 sequence is CSARGGYEQYF. The CDR3 DNA sequence: TGCAGTGCTAGAGGGGGTTACGAGCAGTACTTC.

V and J are TRBV9 and TRBJ2-7; 12 nucleotides align to TRBD2. Germline V gives CDR1 SGDLS, CDR2 YYNGEE. The CDR3 is 15 residues long. The trim removed 3 bases at V and 7 bases at J, leaving 8 bases unmatched. The CDR3 region is CASSERTSGASEQYF. CDR3 nucleotide sequence: TGTGCCAGCAGCGAAAGGACTAGCGGGGCGAGTGAGCAGTACTTC.